These 24 T cell receptor beta chains came from one sample sequenced in a study of OX40 agonist ivuxolimab in advanced cancers. TCRdb keeps only in-frame clones here, not all; method: immunoSEQ multiplex PCR. The data contain about 82,000 clones, 88% of them seen just once; the ten biggest clones take up roughly 0.71%. Sequencing used CD4+ or CD8+ T cells sorted from blood, obtained in a trial of the OX40 agonist ivuxolimab. All receptors come from an adult with an advanced solid tumor such as melanoma, head and neck, liver or kidney cancer.

This chain connects TRBV14 to TRBJ2-7, with 9 bases matching TRBD1. V gave up 3 bases and J gave up 2 bases; unmatched junction bases: 8. Per germline, CDR1 SGHDN and CDR2 FVKESK. The CDR3 extends over 16 amino acids. The CDR3 DNA reads as TGTGCCAGCAGCCAGCCCGGGACAGGGCCGACCTACGAGCAGTACTTC. Translation gives CASSQPGTGPTYEQYF.

The chain is built from TRBV19 and TRBJ1-4; 8 bases map to TRBD1. The trim removed 9 bases at V and 5 bases at J, leaving 8 bases unmatched. Looked up from germline, CDR1 is LNHDA and CDR2 is SQIVND (reference sequence). This CDR3 comprises 14 residues. Here the CDR3 DNA reads TGTGCCAGCCGGGTCGGGGACAGGAATGAAAAACTGTTTTTT. This encodes CASRVGDRNEKLFF. Full variable domain (missing parts from reference TRBV19 and TRBJ1-4): DGGITQSPKYLFRKEGQNVTLSCEQNLNHDAMYWYRQDPGQGLRLIYYSQIVNDFQKGDIAEGYSVSREKKESFPLTVTSAQKNPTAFYLCASRVGDRNEKLFFGSGTQLSVL.

This sequence joins TRBV6-4 and TRBJ2-3; TRBD1 or TRBD2 may be the D gene (5 bases each). Germline V gene data show CDR1 as MRHNA and CDR2 as SNTAGT. Between the trimmed V and J ends, which lost 6 bases and 1 base, there was a span of 11 bases. This CDR3 is built from 14 residues. CDR3 protein: CASSEGPGTDTQYF. The DNA of the CDR3 is TGTGCCAGCAGCGAGGGACCTGGCACAGATACGCAGTATTTT.

The chain uses TRBV11-1 and TRBJ2-1; TRBD1 is a possible D gene (6 bases). CDR3 length: 15 residues. Germline V gene lookup returns CDR1 SGHAT and CDR2 FQDESV (reference sequence). V gave up 8 bases and J gave up 2 bases, with 16 bases separating them. In nucleotides, the CDR3 is TGTGCCAGCCTATATGGGGACACCACCTACAATGAGCAGTTCTTC. Its protein is CASLYGDTTYNEQFF.

About this clone itself: The junction departs from the called germline gene at one end, perhaps through a read error. CDR3 amino acids: CAWSTEKPLSF. The CDR3 coding sequence is TGTGCCTGGAGTACGGAAAAACCCCTCTCCTTC. The chain combines TRBV30 with TRBJ1-2; D call uncertain. CDR1 and CDR2 (germline): GTSNPN, SVGIG (reference sequence). The CDR3 runs 11 residues.

This chain joins TRBV28 and TRBJ1-5; D is unresolved. The CDR3 spans 13 residues. The V end was cut by 4 bases, the J end by 2 bases, with 6 bases between. Germline-derived CDR1 and CDR2 are MDHEN and SYDVKM. CDR3 DNA sequence: TGTGCCAGCAGTTACGGGGGCAATCAGCCCCAGCATTTT. Protein product: CASSYGGNQPQHF.

The genes are TRBV5-1 and TRBJ1-1; no reliable D call. CDR3 size: 14 residues. Germline V gene data show CDR1 as SGHRS and CDR2 as YFSETQ. V shed 0 bases and J shed 6 bases, with 12 bases lying between them. The CDR3 spells CASSLEVGRAEAFF. DNA of the CDR3: TGCGCCAGCAGCTTGGAGGTAGGCAGAGCTGAAGCTTTCTTT.

This rearrangement joins TRBV11-1 to TRBJ2-5; 10 positions match TRBD1. The CDR3 has 16 residues. The germline gives CDR1 SGHAT, CDR2 FQDESV (reference sequence). J gave up 0 bases and V 3 bases, and 4 bases lay outside the gene matches. The CDR3 DNA reads TGTGCCAGCAGCTTGGGGACAGGGGTGTACCAAGAGACCCAGTACTTC. Encoded protein: CASSLGTGVYQETQYF.

The chain is built from TRBV7-2 and TRBJ2-2; TRBD2 matches at 13 bases. The CDR3 sequence is 16 residues long. The V and J ends lost 4 bases and 6 bases, in that order; junction bases with no gene match: 5. Germline V gene sequence: CDR1 SGHTA, CDR2 FQGNSA. CDR3: CASSWTSGRVPGELFF. The CDR3 region has the DNA TGTGCCAGCAGCTGGACTAGCGGGAGAGTGCCCGGGGAGCTGTTTTTT.

The V gene is TRBV5-1, the J gene TRBJ2-3; D is uncertain. The V gene lost 4 bases and the J gene lost 0 bases, with 9 bases spanning the gap. The length of the CDR3 is 14 residues. CDR1 and CDR2 (germline): SGHRS, YFSETQ. The chain's CDR3 is CASSIAASTDTQYF. The CDR3 region has the DNA TGCGCCAGCAGCATAGCTGCTAGCACAGATACGCAGTATTTT. Full variable domain (remainder filled in from reference TRBV5-1 and TRBJ2-3): KAGVTQTPRYLIKTRGQQVTLSCSPISGHRSVSWYQQTPGQGLQFLFEYFSETQRNKGNFPGRFSGRQFSNSRSEMNVSTLELGDSALYLCASSIAASTDTQYFGPGTRLTVL.

The gene calls are TRBV5-1 and TRBJ2-1; TRBD1 agrees at 7 bases. This CDR3 contains 18 residues. Trimming at V came to 0 bases and at J to 10 bases, leaving 19 bases not matched to a gene. Germline CDR1 reads SGHRS; CDR2 reads YFSETQ. The CDR3 nucleotides are TGCGCCAGCAGCTTGGGAAGGGGGCATGTCTTTGATGGACCCGAGCAGTTCTTC. Translation gives CASSLGRGHVFDGPEQFF. The full variable domain, rest sourced from reference TRBV5-1 and TRBJ2-1, is KAGVTQTPRYLIKTRGQQVTLSCSPISGHRSVSWYQQTPGQGLQFLFEYFSETQRNKGNFPGRFSGRQFSNSRSEMNVSTLELGDSALYLCASSLGRGHVFDGPEQFFGPGTRLTVL.

The V and J genes are TRBV30 and TRBJ1-6, with TRBD1 identical over 10 bases. The CDR3 is 13 residues long. Unmatched junction bases numbered 2, after V lost 3 bases and J lost 9 bases. Germline values: CDR1 GTSNPN, CDR2 SVGIG (reference sequence). The CDR3 here is CAWSGTGASPLHF. Written as DNA, the CDR3 is TGTGCCTGGAGCGGGACAGGGGCTTCACCCCTCCACTTT.

This chain links TRBV5-1 with TRBJ2-5; 7 bases are a match to TRBD2. Per the germline V gene, CDR1 is SGHRS and CDR2 is YFSETQ. The junction had 7 bases not matched to a gene; V was cut back by 0 bases and J by 2 bases. The CDR3 covers 16 residues. The CDR3 region has the DNA TGCGCCAGCAGCTTGGCCGTATTGGGAGGGCAAGAGACCCAGTACTTC. It yields the protein CASSLAVLGGQETQYF.

The J gene is TRBJ1-1, the V gene TRBV9; D gene uncertain. Germline V gives CDR1 SGDLS, CDR2 YYNGEE. Trimming removed 3 bases from V and 0 bases from J, with 12 bases in between. CDR3 length equals 15 residues. This chain's CDR3 is CASSGSGRLNTEAFF. The CDR3 DNA follows: TGTGCCAGCAGCGGCAGCGGACGTCTGAACACTGAAGCTTTCTTT.

The V and J genes are TRBV19 and TRBJ2-5; D is possibly TRBD1 (5 bases). CDR1 and CDR2 from the germline V gene are LNHDA and SQIVND (reference sequence). V was shortened by 7 bases and J by 4 bases, with 16 bases between the two germline ends. There are 14 residues in the CDR3. CDR3 DNA: TGTGCCAGTAATCCAGGGATGATGAGAGAGACCCAGTACTTC. Protein sequence: CASNPGMMRETQYF. Full variable domain (missing parts from reference TRBV19 and TRBJ2-5): DGGITQSPKYLFRKEGQNVTLSCEQNLNHDAMYWYRQDPGQGLRLIYYSQIVNDFQKGDIAEGYSVSREKKESFPLTVTSAQKNPTAFYLCASNPGMMRETQYFGPGTRLLVL.

This clone appeared a single time. The chain carries TRBV6-1 and TRBJ2-1, with D possibly called TRBD1 or TRBD2 (6 bases each). The CDR3 extends over 16 amino acids. Germline V gene data show CDR1 as MNHNS and CDR2 as SASEGT. The V end lost 1 base, the J end lost 4 bases, and 14 bases lay between the germline ends. The DNA for the CDR3 is TGTGCCAGCAGTGAAGAGGGGGGCGGCTTTTACAATGAGCAGTTCTTC. Amino acids: CASSEEGGGFYNEQFF.

The V gene is TRBV28, the J gene TRBJ1-5; possibly TRBD1 for D (5 bases). V was cut by 7 bases and J by 5 bases, with 9 bases left in between. Germline lookup yields CDR1 MDHEN and CDR2 SYDVKM. CDR3 length: 12 residues. CDR3: CASMEGDQPQHF. CDR3 bases: TGTGCCAGCATGGAAGGGGATCAGCCCCAGCATTTT.

The rearrangement joins TRBV5-1 to TRBJ1-4; D is unresolved. V dropped 4 bases and J dropped 4 bases, with 14 bases sitting between them. CDR1 is SGHRS and CDR2 is YFSETQ in the germline V gene. The CDR3 loop spans 15 amino acids. CDR3 protein: CASSTEGTNNEKLFF. CDR3 bases: TGCGCCAGCAGCACGGAGGGCACTAATAATGAAAAACTGTTTTTT.

This sequence joins TRBV4-1 and TRBJ1-6, with 8 positions matching TRBD1. The CDR3 consists of 15 residues. The germline V gene encodes CDR1 MGHRA and CDR2 YSYEKL. The V gene end was trimmed by 4 bases and the J gene end by 7 bases; junction bases not matched to a gene: 6. CDR3 sequence: CASSRSGQENSPLHF. The CDR3 coding sequence is TGCGCCAGCAGCCGATCGGGACAGGAAAATTCACCCCTCCACTTT.

The rearrangement uses TRBV5-8 and TRBJ2-1; 11 bases map to TRBD2. Germline assignment: CDR1 SGHTS and CDR2 YDEGEE. The CDR3 is made up of 15 amino acids. J was trimmed by 4 bases and V by 4 bases; bases with no gene match: 4. The CDR3 is CASSPRLAGYNEQFF. CDR3 bases: TGTGCCAGCAGCCCTCGACTAGCGGGGTACAATGAGCAGTTCTTC.

The chain has TRBV7-2 and TRBJ2-1, with 7 positions matching TRBD2. CDR3 length equals 15 residues. V lost 0 bases, J lost 5 bases, and 4 bases stayed unmatched. CDR1 SGHTA and CDR2 FQGNSA come from the germline V gene. DNA of the CDR3: TGTGCCAGCAGCTTAGCGAGCGGGGCGAACAATGAGCAGTTCTTC. Its protein is CASSLASGANNEQFF.

V usage is TRBV9 and J usage is TRBJ2-3, with 8 bases aligning to TRBD2. Trimming cost V 3 bases and J 9 bases; bases outside gene matches: 3. The CDR3 extends over 12 amino acids. Germline CDR1 and CDR2: SGDLS and YYNGEE. The CDR3 bases are TGTGCCAGCAGCGGGGGACTAGGGACGCAGTATTTT. Translated: CASSGGLGTQYF.

V usage is TRBV4-2 and J usage is TRBJ2-5; 9 positions match TRBD1. The germline V gene has CDR1 LGHNA and CDR2 YNFKEQ. The CDR3 has 15 residues. The junction had 9 bases not matched to a gene; V was cut back by 5 bases and J by 5 bases. The CDR3 nucleotides are TGTGCCAGCAGCGAAGGGACAGGGTATTTGGAGACCCAGTACTTC. This gives the protein CASSEGTGYLETQYF.

In its sample, this clone was seen once. The rearrangement uses TRBV6-5 and TRBJ2-3; TRBD2 is a possible D gene (5 bases). The CDR3 consists of 15 residues. Germline CDR1 is MNHEY and CDR2 is SVGAGI. Trimming left V 6 bases short and J 0 bases short, with 13 bases between. CDR3 sequence (DNA): TGTGCCAGCAGCCGACTCGAGGGAAGCACAGATACGCAGTATTTT. It is translated as CASSRLEGSTDTQYF.